The clone carrying this T cell receptor (beta chain) appeared many times. This record belongs to a study of regulatory T cells in long-lasting Graves disease. Time point denoted: newly diagnosed GD, antithyroid drugs for less than 3 months. PBMC RNA was the source of the TCR library. The germline V and J ends were trimmed by 3 bases and 1 base, with 4 bases remaining between them. Looked up from germline, CDR1 is DFQATT and CDR2 is SNEGSKA (reference sequence). The length of the CDR3 is 12 residues. The authors built TCR beta libraries using iRepertoire HTBI primers and Arm-PCR of CDR3 regions. Via MiXCR, TCRdb re-called the multiplex PCR reads, giving one row per CDR3 protein. The profile shows some 220,000 distinct CDR3 sequences, roughly 19% of them singletons. These data are also associated with another study on T cells in Graves' hyperthyroidism and ophthalmopathy. That work states: Every diagnosis used clinical symptoms, serum thyroxine and TRAb, thyroid ultrasound and orbital computed tomography.

Specimen: peripheral blood mononuclear cells (PBMCs), collected at new diagnosis, from a patient treated with antithyroid drugs. This chain uses TRBV20-1 with TRBJ1-3; D is unresolved. The clonotype was recovered from a woman between 25 and 40 years old with Graves disease. DNA for the CDR3: TGCAGTGCTAGGGAATCTGGAAACACCATATATTTT. It yields the protein CSARESGNTIYF.